The source of this T cell receptor beta chain is a study of cytomegalovirus exposure and HLA in healthy donors. Comment on this clone: Its specificity is unknown.

There were likely unrecorded immune exposures, though donors were nominally healthy when sampled. The PCR used 60 Vbeta and 13 Jbeta primers. Some clones are missing from TCRdb's copy, which holds only in-frame ones; the method was immunoSEQ multiplex PCR. The table records some 180,000 clones, roughly 85% of them present only once. The CDR3 has 15 residues. V was pared by 4 bases and J by 2 bases, with 5 bases of the junction left unmatched. CDR1 is MNHEY, CDR2 SMNVEV, per germline (reference sequence). Study-level findings and limits: The authors enumerated some 170 TCR beta chains as linked to cytomegalovirus. With high specificity and sensitivity, the classifier reportedly diagnosed cytomegalovirus status.

This sequence originates from a man aged 25 to 40 in good health and CMV-seropositive. V is TRBV27 and J is TRBJ2-1, with 7 nucleotides matching TRBD1. What was sequenced was PBMCs. The CDR3 DNA reads TGTGCCAGCAGTTCACAGGGGCCGGCCTACAATGAGCAGTTCTTC. Its translation: CASSSQGPAYNEQFF.